Shown below are 28 T cell receptor beta chains from a single sample sequenced in a study of T cell changes during pregnancy in multiple sclerosis. TCRdb's copy holds only in-frame clones and misses some; the assay was immunoSEQ multiplex PCR. The data contain tens of thousands of clones, 90% to 95% of them singletons. The sequencing here drew on CD4+ T cells from peripheral blood mononuclear cells, taken after pregnancy. The receptors derive from a female donor with multiple sclerosis, enrolled in a pregnancy study.

The gene calls are TRBV12-5 and TRBJ2-1, with 8 nucleotides matching TRBD2. This CDR3 is 15 amino acids long. The germline V gene has CDR1 LGHNT and CDR2 FRNRAP. V lost 0 bases to trimming and J lost 9 bases; unmatched junction nucleotides: 7. The CDR3 reads CASGLVPGGRVEQFF. The CDR3 DNA is TGTGCTAGTGGTTTGGTACCGGGGGGGAGGGTTGAGCAGTTCTTC.

The chain has TRBV7-6 and TRBJ1-3, with D tentatively TRBD1 (5 bases). Germline CDR1 reads SGHVS; CDR2 reads FNYEAQ. The CDR3 is 14 amino acids. V gave up 4 bases and J gave up 2 bases, with 9 bases separating them. DNA for the CDR3: TGTGCCAGCAGCTCGATCAGGGCTGGAAACACCATATATTTT. This sequence encodes CASSSIRAGNTIYF.

J is TRBJ1-1 and V is TRBV29-1; D is uncertain. In germline, CDR1 is SQVTM, CDR2 ANQGSEA. The germline V and J ends were trimmed by 4 bases and 0 bases, with 9 bases remaining between them. This CDR3 has 13 residues. The CDR3, as DNA: TGCAGCGTTGTTAGCCTCCTGAACACTGAAGCTTTCTTT. As protein: CSVVSLLNTEAFF.

V usage is TRBV19 and J usage is TRBJ1-1; D remains unclear. Trimming removed 6 bases from V and 11 bases from J, with 10 bases in between. Germline V gene sequence: CDR1 LNHDA, CDR2 SQIVND (reference sequence). This CDR3 has 10 residues. The CDR3 sequence: CASRTTRAFF. DNA for the CDR3: TGTGCCAGTAGAACCACGCGGGCTTTCTTT. Using reference TRBV19 and TRBJ1-1 for the parts outside the CDR3, the full variable domain is DGGITQSPKYLFRKEGQNVTLSCEQNLNHDAMYWYRQDPGQGLRLIYYSQIVNDFQKGDIAEGYSVSREKKESFPLTVTSAQKNPTAFYLCASRTTRAFFGQGTRLTVV.

The CDR3 DNA sequence: TGTGCCAGCAGTGAGCCCCCGGGACAGGGACGAGGCTACACCTTC. Translating it yields CASSEPPGQGRGYTF. The chain couples TRBV2 to TRBJ1-2; 9 bases fit TRBD1. CDR1 is SNHLY, CDR2 FYNNEI, per germline. The CDR3 spans 15 residues. Trimming at V came to 3 bases and at J to 8 bases, leaving 10 bases not matched to a gene.

About this clone itself: Other nucleotide sequences in the sample specify the same CDR3. This rearrangement joins TRBV7-3 to TRBJ1-2, with D uncertain. Germline V gene lookup returns CDR1 SGHTA and CDR2 FQGTGA. CDR3 size: 13 residues. The ends were cut back, 2 bases at V and 4 bases at J, with 8 bases in the middle. The CDR3 DNA follows: TGTGCCAGCAGCTTATCGGGAGGCTATGGCTACACCTTC. Amino acids: CASSLSGGYGYTF.

A note on this clone: Other nucleotide sequences in the sample specify the same CDR3. This chain uses TRBV19 with TRBJ1-1, with TRBD1 matching over 9 bases. V trimming: 4 bases; J trimming: 4 bases; junction bases outside the gene matches: 4. Germline values: CDR1 LNHDA, CDR2 SQIVND (reference sequence). The CDR3 is 14 residues long. CDR3 protein: CASSTRDRVTEAFF. The CDR3 nucleotides are TGTGCCAGTAGTACTCGGGACAGGGTCACTGAAGCTTTCTTT.

The chain is built from TRBV15 and TRBJ1-2; 8 bases line up with TRBD1. With V trimmed by 0 bases and J by 0 bases, 6 bases remained unmatched. The length of the CDR3 is 17 residues. The germline CDR1 and CDR2 sequences are LNHNV and YYDKDF (reference sequence). CDR3: CATSRDRLQGANYGYTF. Here the CDR3 DNA reads TGTGCCACCAGCAGAGATCGGCTACAGGGGGCTAACTATGGCTACACCTTC.

This clone has a handful of counts. The chain is built from TRBV6-5 and TRBJ2-3; TRBD2 matches 7 bases. V lost 6 bases to trimming and J lost 4 bases; unmatched junction nucleotides: 4. The germline V gene encodes CDR1 MNHEY and CDR2 SVGAGI. The CDR3 is 13 amino acids. CDR3 bases: TGTGCCAGCAGCCGCGGGAGTGCAGATACGCAGTATTTT. Amino acid sequence: CASSRGSADTQYF.

This clone was observed once. The CDR3 DNA reads as TGTGCCAGCAGTTTGACAGGGGGCGATGGCTACACCTTC. It yields the protein CASSLTGGDGYTF. The chain employs TRBV7-9 and TRBJ1-2, with 10 bases aligning to TRBD1. From germline, CDR1 is SEHNR and CDR2 FQNEAQ (reference sequence). The CDR3 loop spans 13 amino acids. The V and J ends lost 6 bases and 6 bases, in that order; junction bases with no gene match: 4. Together with reference TRBV7-9 and TRBJ1-2, the CDR3 gives the full variable domain: DTGVSQNPRHKITKRGQNVTFRCDPISEHNRLYWYRQTLGQGPEFLTYFQNEAQLEKSRLLSDRFSAERPKGSFSTLEIQRTEQGDSAMYLCASSLTGGDGYTFGSGTRLTVV.

The V gene is TRBV19, the J gene TRBJ2-4, with 11 bases fitting TRBD1. This CDR3 contains 20 residues. CDR1 is LNHDA, CDR2 SQIVND, per germline (reference sequence). Losses at the gene ends were 8 bases for V and 1 base for J; bases not matched to a gene: 19. The CDR3 DNA is TGTGCCAGTTCACCTTCCGGGACAGGGGGATATGGGTCTGCCAAAAACATTCAGTACTTC. Protein product: CASSPSGTGGYGSAKNIQYF.

The J gene is TRBJ2-1, the V gene TRBV29-1, with 14 bases lining up with TRBD2. The ends lost 6 bases at V and 6 bases at J; junction bases unmatched: 16. Germline values: CDR1 SQVTM, CDR2 ANQGSEA. The CDR3 has 18 amino acids. The CDR3 coding sequence is TGCAGCGTAATGAGACTAGCGGGGGGGCCCCACCCTAGCAATGAGCAGTTCTTC. This sequence encodes CSVMRLAGGPHPSNEQFF.

The rearrangement uses TRBV29-1 and TRBJ2-5; 10 bases are shared with TRBD2. Germline values: CDR1 SQVTM, CDR2 ANQGSEA. Trimming took 0 bases from V and 7 from J; bases not matched to a gene: 8. The CDR3 runs to 15 residues. This CDR3 reads CSVEETAGGPGTQYF. The CDR3, as DNA: TGCAGCGTTGAAGAAACAGCGGGGGGGCCGGGGACCCAGTACTTC.

This chain uses TRBV4-3 with TRBJ2-5; tentative D call: TRBD2 (6 bases). Germline-derived CDR1 and CDR2 are LGHNA and YSLEER. V lost 3 bases, J lost 4 bases, and 24 bases lay in between. The CDR3 runs to 18 residues. The CDR3 protein is CASSHPNQPAGRGETQYF. CDR3 coding DNA: TGCGCCAGCAGCCATCCGAACCAACCGGCGGGGAGAGGAGAGACCCAGTACTTC.

This clone showed up just once. The chain carries TRBV19 and TRBJ2-7; D gene unclear. V was trimmed by 1 base and J by 1 base, leaving 8 bases between them. The CDR3 is 14 residues long. CDR1 is LNHDA and CDR2 is SQIVND in the germline V gene (reference sequence). The CDR3 loop reads CASSIGVPSYEQYF. The DNA of the CDR3 is TGTGCCAGTAGTATAGGCGTTCCGTCCTACGAGCAGTACTTC.

The chain carries TRBV16 and TRBJ1-2; D gene ambiguous. CDR1 and CDR2 (germline): KGHSY, FQNENV. Trimming took 5 bases from V and 7 from J, leaving 14 bases between them. The CDR3 has 13 residues. The CDR3 nucleotides are TGTGCCAGCAGCTTCCAGGCTGGAGGTGGCTACACCTTC. This sequence encodes CASSFQAGGGYTF.

This chain connects TRBV28 to TRBJ1-5; the D gene is possibly TRBD1 (5 bases). This CDR3 comprises 13 residues. Deletions cut 3 bases from V and 5 bases from J, with 8 bases between. CDR1 and CDR2 from the germline V gene are MDHEN and SYDVKM. The CDR3 bases are TGTGCCAGCAGTTTTGCCAGGGATCAGCCCCAGCATTTT. Its translation is CASSFARDQPQHF. Full variable domain (rest looked up from reference TRBV28 and TRBJ1-5): DVKVTQSSRYLVKRTGEKVFLECVQDMDHENMFWYRQDPGLGLRLIYFSYDVKMKEKGDIPEGYSVSREKKERFSLILESASTNQTSMYLCASSFARDQPQHFGDGTRLSIL.

The chain joins TRBV5-1 to TRBJ2-7; D perhaps matches TRBD2 (6 bases). CDR1 and CDR2 (germline): SGHRS, YFSETQ. V dropped 3 bases and J dropped 2 bases, with 12 bases sitting between them. This CDR3 spans 14 amino acids. CDR3 DNA: TGCGCCAGCAGCTCCGCCGGAGGGGCCTACGAGCAGTACTTC. This codes for CASSSAGGAYEQYF. Variable domain in full (rest from reference TRBV5-1 and TRBJ2-7): KAGVTQTPRYLIKTRGQQVTLSCSPISGHRSVSWYQQTPGQGLQFLFEYFSETQRNKGNFPGRFSGRQFSNSRSEMNVSTLELGDSALYLCASSSAGGAYEQYFGPGTRLTVT.

V gene TRBV28 combines with J gene TRBJ1-5; D is perhaps TRBD1 (6 bases). The CDR3 is 18 residues long. Germline V gives CDR1 MDHEN, CDR2 SYDVKM. V lost 3 bases, J lost 2 bases, and 20 bases lay in between. DNA for the CDR3: TGTGCCAGCAGTTTGGGGACATCGGGATTGAGGGGCAATCAGCCCCAGCATTTT. It encodes CASSLGTSGLRGNQPQHF.

The V gene is TRBV2, the J gene TRBJ2-4; possible D gene TRBD1, 6 bases. The CDR3 covers 15 residues. Trimming stripped 7 bases from V and 0 bases from J, with 13 bases between. The germline V gene encodes CDR1 SNHLY and CDR2 FYNNEI. The CDR3, as DNA: TGTGCCAGCACCCGGGACACAGGAGCCAAAAACATTCAGTACTTC. Translated: CASTRDTGAKNIQYF.

The chain combines TRBV7-3 with TRBJ2-2, with TRBD2 matching 16 bases. The germline V gene encodes CDR1 SGHTA and CDR2 FQGTGA. This CDR3 has 18 amino acids. With 5 bases clipped from V and 4 bases from J, the junction kept 7 bases outside the gene matches. Here the CDR3 reads CASSDQGLAGGPTGELFF. The DNA for the CDR3 is TGTGCCAGCAGCGACCAGGGACTAGCGGGGGGGCCCACCGGGGAGCTGTTTTTT.

This clone was detected only once. The chain has TRBV2 and TRBJ2-1; perhaps TRBD2 as D (6 bases). With 9 bases removed from V and 0 bases from J, the gap between germline ends came to 15 bases. This CDR3 spans 15 amino acids. The germline CDR1 and CDR2 sequences are SNHLY and FYNNEI. The CDR3 region is CASGGPPSSYNEQFF. The DNA for the CDR3 is TGTGCCAGTGGAGGGCCACCGTCCTCCTACAATGAGCAGTTCTTC.

The chain employs TRBV2 and TRBJ1-1; weak D call: TRBD1 (5 bases). The germline gives CDR1 SNHLY, CDR2 FYNNEI. CDR3 length: 15 amino acids. Trimming cost V 5 bases and J 1 base, with 14 bases left between them. The CDR3 DNA reads as TGTGCCAGCAGTAAGAACAGGCCATCGAACACTGAAGCTTTCTTT. Translation gives CASSKNRPSNTEAFF. The variable domain in full, completed from reference TRBV2 and TRBJ1-1, reads EPEVTQTPSHQVTQMGQEVILRCVPISNHLYFYWYRQILGQKVEFLVSFYNNEISEKSEIFDDQFSVERPDGSNFTLKIRSTKLEDSAMYFCASSKNRPSNTEAFFGQGTRLTVV.

A single count supports this clone. V usage is TRBV19 and J usage is TRBJ1-2; TRBD1 matches at 12 bases. V gave up 8 bases and J gave up 3 bases; unmatched junction bases: 1. Germline CDR1 is LNHDA and CDR2 is SQIVND (reference sequence). The CDR3 totals 13 residues. The CDR3 DNA follows: TGTGCCAGTGGGACAGGGGGCGACTATGGCTACACCTTC. Its protein product is CASGTGGDYGYTF.

V is TRBV7-2 and J is TRBJ2-3; 7 bases are a match to TRBD2. Germline values: CDR1 SGHTA, CDR2 FQGNSA. The CDR3 contains 15 residues. J was trimmed by 5 bases and V by 2 bases; bases with no gene match: 7. CDR3 sequence reads: CASSLSWVAGDTQYF. CDR3 DNA: TGTGCCAGCAGCTTATCTTGGGTAGCGGGAGATACGCAGTATTTT.

The chain has TRBV19 and TRBJ1-5; 9 nucleotides line up with TRBD1. Trimming removed 4 bases from V and 4 bases from J; junction bases left unmatched: 5. The CDR3 has 15 amino acids. CDR1 and CDR2 from the germline V gene are LNHDA and SQIVND (reference sequence). The CDR3 DNA reads TGTGCCAGTAGTACCCAGGACAGGGGAAATCAGCCCCAGCATTTT. Its protein is CASSTQDRGNQPQHF.

The genes are TRBV2 and TRBJ2-6, with 7 nucleotides matching TRBD1. J gave up 4 bases and V 3 bases, and 3 bases lay outside the gene matches. The CDR3 is 15 amino acids. Germline CDR1 is SNHLY and CDR2 is FYNNEI. CDR3 region: CASSDDRAGANVLTF. In DNA form, the CDR3 reads TGTGCCAGCAGTGATGACAGGGCCGGGGCCAACGTCCTGACTTTC.

The gene calls are TRBV30 and TRBJ2-7, with 7 positions matching TRBD2. The V segment lost 5 bases and the J segment 6 bases; nucleotides outside the gene matches: 4. The CDR3 consists of 11 residues. The germline V gene encodes CDR1 GTSNPN and CDR2 SVGIG (reference sequence). The CDR3 nucleotides are TGTGCCTGGGGGAGGGCGCGCGAGCAGTACTTC. Translation gives CAWGRAREQYF.